The next 6 T cell receptor beta chains were all read from a single sample in a study of T cell responses to AZD1222 COVID-19 vaccine (dated by TCRdb to about 2021). Library creation used the immunoSEQ multiplex PCR assay. In TCRdb, the immuneACCESS table is reduced to in-frame sequences with V and J assigned. These tables do not hold every clone; where another copy was compared, an unresolved V gene accounts for under half, and the others remain unexplained. Within this sample are about 92,000 clones, with 86% of them counted one time only. About 10% of the sample comes from the top ten. The meaning of the sample's time point label: baseline before first vaccination. This specimen was peripheral blood, taken on day 0 of AZD1222 vaccination. All receptors derive from an adult in good health.

This chain joins TRBV2 and TRBJ2-5, with 7 bases lining up with TRBD1. Looked up from germline, CDR1 is SNHLY and CDR2 is FYNNEI. The ends lost 6 bases at V and 0 bases at J; junction bases unmatched: 4. The CDR3 runs to 14 residues. CDR3 region: CASRLTGHQETQYF. The CDR3 coding sequence is TGTGCCAGCAGACTGACAGGGCACCAAGAGACCCAGTACTTC.

CDR3 coding DNA: TGTGCCAGCAGTTTACCAGGGGCCCGCAATCAGCCCCAGCATTTT. Encoded protein: CASSLPGARNQPQHF. V and J are TRBV28 and TRBJ1-5; D is possibly TRBD1 (6 bases). V dropped 2 bases and J dropped 2 bases, with 10 bases sitting between them. The CDR3 consists of 15 residues. Germline CDR1 reads MDHEN; CDR2 reads SYDVKM.

The V gene is TRBV12-3 or TRBV12-4, the J gene TRBJ1-1; D is unclear. V was pared by 7 bases and J by 4 bases, with 13 bases between. The CDR3 covers 13 residues. CDR3: CASTRDETTEAFF. DNA of the CDR3: TGTGCCAGCACCCGTGACGAAACCACTGAAGCTTTCTTT.

V usage is TRBV28 and J usage is TRBJ1-4, with D unresolved. There are 11 residues in the CDR3. CDR1 and CDR2 (germline): MDHEN, SYDVKM. Deletions cut 8 bases from V and 5 bases from J, with 6 bases between. DNA for the CDR3: TGTGCCAGCGGGAGCAATGAAAAACTGTTTTTT. Its protein product is CASGSNEKLFF.

The chain employs TRBV6-1 and TRBJ2-2; D perhaps matches TRBD2 (5 bases). CDR3 length equals 16 residues. V dropped 3 bases and J dropped 6 bases, with 17 bases sitting between them. Germline V gene lookup returns CDR1 MNHNS and CDR2 SASEGT. The CDR3 reads CASSEERPGVSGELFF. CDR3 bases: TGTGCCAGCAGTGAGGAGCGGCCGGGTGTCTCCGGGGAGCTGTTTTTT.

This clone was seen a handful of times. The chain couples TRBV6-1 to TRBJ1-3; D call uncertain. The V gene lost 2 bases and the J gene lost 0 bases, with 8 bases spanning the gap. Germline V gene lookup returns CDR1 MNHNS and CDR2 SASEGT. CDR3 length equals 15 residues. The CDR3 coding sequence is TGTGCCAGCAGTGAACAGGTATTCTCTGGAAACACCATATATTTT. It translates to CASSEQVFSGNTIYF.